This T cell receptor beta chain derives from a study of blood T cell repertoires in COVID-19. At the level of the study: The United States, Italy and Spain were the sources of the acute and convalescent COVID-19 samples. The cDNA or gDNA used as material had been derived from T cells, B-cell-depleted T cells, or PBMCs.

All enrollees were about 18 to 100 years old and from fewer than 30 US areas. Assignments of participants to cohorts depended upon their own reported clinical history. Germline CDR1 and CDR2: SGHTA and FQGNSA. This CDR3 region has 14 residues. V lost 0 bases and J lost 10; bases outside the gene matches: 8. Only a few counts were recorded for this clone. Using immunoSEQ multiplex PCR, the repertoire was profiled, and TCRdb retains in-frame clones only, with some absent. The repertoire includes some 190,000 clones, more than 65% of them detected once, and about a sixth sits in the top ten. V usage is TRBV7-2 and J usage is TRBJ1-1; 7 bases agree with TRBD1. This sequence originates from a woman in her forties or fifties with acute COVID-19. The source material was PBMCs or T cells enriched from blood (not recorded which). In DNA, the CDR3 is TGTGCCAGCAGCTTAGCGCTACAGGGGAGTGGAGCTTTCTTT. Protein sequence: CASSLALQGSGAFF.